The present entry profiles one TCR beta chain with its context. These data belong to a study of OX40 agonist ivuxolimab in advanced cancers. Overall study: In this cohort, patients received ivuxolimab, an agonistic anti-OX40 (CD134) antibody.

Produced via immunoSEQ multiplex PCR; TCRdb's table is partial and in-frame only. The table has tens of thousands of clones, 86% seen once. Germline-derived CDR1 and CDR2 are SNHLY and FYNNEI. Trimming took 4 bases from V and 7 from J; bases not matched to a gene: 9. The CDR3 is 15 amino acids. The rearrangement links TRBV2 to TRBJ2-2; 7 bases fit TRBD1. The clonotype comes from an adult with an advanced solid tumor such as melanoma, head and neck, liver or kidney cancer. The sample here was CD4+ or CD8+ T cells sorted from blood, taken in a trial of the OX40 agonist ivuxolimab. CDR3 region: CASSGEGARGGELFF. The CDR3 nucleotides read TGTGCCAGCAGTGGAGAGGGGGCGAGGGGCGGGGAGCTGTTTTTT.